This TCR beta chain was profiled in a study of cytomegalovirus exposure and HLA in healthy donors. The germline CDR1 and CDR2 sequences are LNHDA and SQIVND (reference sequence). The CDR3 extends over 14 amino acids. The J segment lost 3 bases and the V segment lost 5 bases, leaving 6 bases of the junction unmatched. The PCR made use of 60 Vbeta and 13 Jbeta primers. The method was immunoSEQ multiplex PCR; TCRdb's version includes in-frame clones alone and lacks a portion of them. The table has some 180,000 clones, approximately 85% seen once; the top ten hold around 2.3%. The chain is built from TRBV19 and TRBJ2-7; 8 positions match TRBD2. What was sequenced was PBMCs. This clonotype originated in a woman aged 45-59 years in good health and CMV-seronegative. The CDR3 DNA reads TGTGCCAGTAGTTCCCCGGGGGGGGACTACGAGCAGTACTTC. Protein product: CASSSPGGDYEQYF.